The next 29 T cell receptor beta chains were all read from a single sample in a study of cytomegalovirus exposure and HLA in healthy donors. Researchers ran the PCR with 60 Vbeta and 13 Jbeta primers. TCRdb's copy holds only in-frame clones and misses some; the assay was immunoSEQ multiplex PCR. The sample lists about 210,000 clones; approximately 80% were seen once. Sequencing was done on a sample of PBMCs. The receptors derive from a woman between 45 and 65 years old in good health and CMV-seropositive.

This clone was counted ten times or more. The rearrangement uses TRBV7-8 and TRBJ1-1; tentative D call: TRBD1 (5 bases). V was trimmed by 7 bases and J by 8 bases, leaving 14 bases between them. Germline V gene lookup returns CDR1 SGHVS and CDR2 FQNEAQ. The CDR3 extends over 12 amino acids. CDR3 DNA sequence: TGTGCCAGCACTCCGGGGGTCGGCGAAGCTTTCTTT. Translation: CASTPGVGEAFF.

This clone was picked up one time. The chain combines TRBV14 with TRBJ2-1; 9 bases line up with TRBD2. Germline V CDR1 and CDR2: SGHDN, FVKESK. This CDR3 comprises 16 residues. V shed 3 bases and J 4 bases; nucleotides not matched to a gene: 7. CDR3 nucleotides: TGTGCCAGCAGCCAGGAACGCGGGGGGGAATACAATGAGCAGTTCTTC. The encoded protein is CASSQERGGEYNEQFF. Based on the CDR3 plus reference TRBV14 and TRBJ2-1, the full variable domain is EAGVTQFPSHSVIEKGQTVTLRCDPISGHDNLYWYRRVMGKEIKFLLHFVKESKQDESGMPNNRFLAERTGGTYSTLKVQPAELEDSGVYFCASSQERGGEYNEQFFGPGTRLTVL.

V and J are TRBV19 and TRBJ1-4; D is possibly TRBD1 (5 bases). V was pared by 3 bases and J by 8 bases, with 19 bases between. This CDR3 has 16 amino acids. CDR1 and CDR2 from the germline V gene are LNHDA and SQIVND (reference sequence). The CDR3: CASSMFSSGGEEKLFF. In DNA, the CDR3 is TGTGCCAGTAGTATGTTTTCGAGTGGAGGGGAAGAAAAACTGTTTTTT.

The rearrangement links TRBV18 to TRBJ1-1; TRBD1 agrees at 7 bases. Germline V gene sequence: CDR1 KGHSH, CDR2 LQKENI. The CDR3 covers 15 residues. V lost 5 bases to trimming and J lost 2 bases; unmatched junction nucleotides: 8. CDR3 amino acids: CASSSAGTANTEAFF. The DNA of the CDR3 is TGTGCCAGCTCATCGGCCGGGACAGCTAACACTGAAGCTTTCTTT. Full variable domain (remainder filled in from reference TRBV18 and TRBJ1-1): NAGVMQNPRHLVRRRGQEARLRCSPMKGHSHVYWYRQLPEEGLKFMVYLQKENIIDESGMPKERFSAEFPKEGPSILRIQQVVRGDSAAYFCASSSAGTANTEAFFGQGTRLTVV.

The table lists this clone with a few counts. This chain connects TRBV6-6 to TRBJ2-5, with TRBD1 matching over 9 bases. The CDR3 runs to 15 residues. The trim removed 5 bases at V and 1 base at J, leaving 5 bases unmatched. Germline CDR1 reads MNHNY; CDR2 reads SVGAGI (reference sequence). CDR3 loop: CASSGRDRAQETQYF. Written as DNA, the CDR3 is TGTGCCAGCAGTGGCCGGGACAGGGCCCAAGAGACCCAGTACTTC.

The chain employs TRBV28 and TRBJ1-2; weak D call: TRBD1 (5 bases). V was pared by 2 bases and J by 4 bases, with 11 bases between. This CDR3 is built from 14 residues. Germline values: CDR1 MDHEN, CDR2 SYDVKM. Here the CDR3 DNA reads TGTGCCAGCAGTTTAATCGGGGGGGTCTATGGCTACACCTTC. Encoded protein: CASSLIGGVYGYTF.

The J gene is TRBJ2-3, the V gene TRBV7-2, with a tentative D call TRBD1 (6 bases). The CDR3 length is 15 residues. Trimming pared 4 bases from V and 2 bases from J, leaving 13 bases between. Germline V gene sequence: CDR1 SGHTA, CDR2 FQGNSA. In DNA form, the CDR3 reads TGTGCCAGCAGCTCCACCAGGGGCAACACAGATACGCAGTATTTT. This translates into CASSSTRGNTDTQYF.

The chain links TRBV5-4 to TRBJ2-5; TRBD2 matches 11 bases. The junction had 6 bases not matched to a gene; V was cut back by 0 bases and J by 5 bases. This CDR3 spans 16 amino acids. Germline V gene sequence: CDR1 SGHNT, CDR2 YYREEE (reference sequence). CDR3 nucleotides: TGTGCCAGCAGCTTGGAGGTAGCGGGGGGGCGCGAGACCCAGTACTTC. Its protein product is CASSLEVAGGRETQYF.

This chain uses TRBV5-1 with TRBJ1-1; weak D call: TRBD1 (6 bases). Between the trimmed V and J ends, which lost 4 bases and 0 bases, there was a span of 16 bases. The CDR3 is made up of 16 amino acids. Per germline, CDR1 SGHRS and CDR2 YFSETQ. The CDR3 loop reads CASSPRTESMNTEAFF. CDR3 sequence (DNA): TGCGCCAGCAGCCCTAGGACAGAAAGTATGAACACTGAAGCTTTCTTT.

The rearrangement links TRBV6-6 to TRBJ1-1, with TRBD1 matching 8 bases. V shed 0 bases, J shed 5 bases, and the junction held 5 bases outside the gene matches. This CDR3 comprises 15 residues. Germline V gives CDR1 MNHNY, CDR2 SVGAGI (reference sequence). CDR3 bases: TGTGCCAGCAGTTACTCCTGGACAGGGCGGACTGAAGCTTTCTTT. Translating it yields CASSYSWTGRTEAFF.

The chain recombines TRBV9 with TRBJ1-6, with 8 bases matching TRBD1. The CDR3 extends over 14 amino acids. Trimming removed 0 bases from V and 9 bases from J; junction bases left unmatched: 2. Per the germline V gene, CDR1 is SGDLS and CDR2 is YYNGEE. The CDR3: CASSVAGGASPLHF. The CDR3 coding sequence is TGTGCCAGCAGCGTAGCAGGGGGCGCTTCACCCCTCCACTTT.

The V gene is TRBV5-1, the J gene TRBJ1-4; D is unresolved. This CDR3 comprises 14 residues. Trimming removed 0 bases from V and 7 bases from J, with 10 bases in between. CDR1 and CDR2 (germline): SGHRS, YFSETQ. CDR3 in amino acids: CASSLGAESEKLFF. In DNA, the CDR3 is TGCGCCAGCAGCTTGGGGGCTGAAAGTGAAAAACTGTTTTTT.

The CDR3 loop is CASSAAGANTEAFF. The CDR3, as DNA: TGTGCCAGCAGTGCTGCGGGGGCGAACACTGAAGCTTTCTTT. The chain couples TRBV6-1 to TRBJ1-1; possibly TRBD1 for D (6 bases). Germline V gene sequence: CDR1 MNHNS, CDR2 SASEGT. V was trimmed by 4 bases and J by 1 base, leaving 10 bases between them. The CDR3 runs to 14 residues.

The V and J genes are TRBV20-1 and TRBJ1-5; unclear D gene. Trimming took 4 bases from V and 7 from J, leaving 8 bases between them. The CDR3 loop spans 11 amino acids. The germline gives CDR1 DFQATT, CDR2 SNEGSKA (reference sequence). For the CDR3, the DNA is TGCAGTGCTAAGCGTGGGCAGCCCCAGCATTTT. Translated: CSAKRGQPQHF.

V and J are TRBV4-2 and TRBJ2-4; TRBD1 matches 10 bases. The CDR3 loop spans 15 amino acids. Germline V lookup: CDR1 LGHNA, CDR2 YNFKEQ. Unmatched junction bases numbered 5, after V lost 3 bases and J lost 6 bases. The CDR3 sequence is CASSQRQGAVNIQYF. The CDR3 nucleotides are TGTGCCAGCAGCCAGCGACAGGGGGCGGTAAACATTCAGTACTTC.

V is TRBV5-1 and J is TRBJ2-5, with D possibly matching TRBD1 (5 bases). The DNA end is more similar to TRBJ2-7, so the J call may be wrong. Looked up from germline, CDR1 is SGHRS and CDR2 is YFSETQ. This CDR3 is built from 14 residues. As DNA, the CDR3 is TGCGCCAGCAGCTTTGGGGCCAAGAGGAACGAGCAGTACTTC. Its protein product is CASSFGAKRNEQYF.

This clone was seen a few times. CDR3 amino acids: CASRLTGDGQPQHF. Written as DNA, the CDR3 is TGCGCCAGCAGGCTGACAGGGGATGGTCAGCCCCAGCATTTT. V usage is TRBV5-1 and J usage is TRBJ1-5; 8 bases line up with TRBD1. CDR1 is SGHRS and CDR2 is YFSETQ in the germline V gene. The CDR3 has 14 amino acids. With V trimmed by 5 bases and J by 6 bases, 7 bases remained unmatched.

The V and J genes are TRBV11-2 and TRBJ1-2, with D tentatively TRBD1 (5 bases). Germline V lookup: CDR1 SGHAT, CDR2 FQNNGV. Trimming shortened V by 1 base and J by 13 bases, and 10 bases separated the two germline ends. CDR3 length equals 11 residues. The CDR3 reads CASSLGGATTF. CDR3 bases: TGTGCCAGCAGCTTAGGCGGGGCAACCACCTTC.

The J gene is TRBJ1-6, the V gene TRBV29-1; 7 bases map to TRBD1. The CDR3 is made up of 13 amino acids. The V segment lost 7 bases and the J segment 7 bases; nucleotides outside the gene matches: 7. Looked up from germline, CDR1 is SQVTM and CDR2 is ANQGSEA. CDR3 coding DNA: TGCAGCGCCCAGACAGGGACCAATTCACCCCTCCACTTT. Translated, it gives CSAQTGTNSPLHF.

This chain uses TRBV4-1 with TRBJ2-4, with D perhaps TRBD2 (5 bases). Germline CDR1 and CDR2: MGHRA and YSYEKL. The CDR3 has 17 amino acids. V was trimmed by 0 bases and J by 0 bases, leaving 12 bases between them. DNA for the CDR3: TGCGCCAGCAGCCAAGATCGGACTTATGTAGCCAAAAACATTCAGTACTTC. This codes for CASSQDRTYVAKNIQYF.

The chain carries TRBV6-5 and TRBJ1-2, with a possible D match to TRBD1 (5 bases). The CDR3 contains 13 residues. Per the germline V gene, CDR1 is MNHEY and CDR2 is SVGAGI. V shed 2 bases and J shed 7 bases, with 11 bases lying between them. The CDR3 here is CASSYNQGGGYTF. CDR3 nucleotide sequence: TGTGCCAGCAGTTACAACCAGGGAGGTGGCTACACCTTC.

The gene calls are TRBV7-9 and TRBJ1-6; D is perhaps TRBD1 (6 bases). CDR3 length equals 16 residues. Trimming shortened V by 1 base and J by 9 bases, and 16 bases separated the two germline ends. The germline V gene has CDR1 SEHNR and CDR2 FQNEAQ (reference sequence). The CDR3 loop is CASSLVRGSGGSPLHF. Here the CDR3 DNA reads TGTGCCAGCAGCTTAGTGAGGGGGTCTGGGGGTTCACCCCTCCACTTT.

This clone has a single count. The genes are TRBV21-1 and TRBJ2-5; the D segment call TRBD2 is taken from the table without a DNA check. TRBV21-1 is a listed pseudogene. The CDR3 is 17 amino acids. The CDR3 spells CASSWGTSATGQETQYF. CDR3 bases: TGTGCCAGCAGCTGGGGGACTTCAGCGACGGGCCAAGAGACCCAGTACTTC.

This chain connects TRBV7-9 to TRBJ2-2; TRBD1 agrees at 10 bases. The CDR3 is made up of 15 amino acids. After removal of 5 bases from V and 6 bases from J, the junction contained 6 bases not matched to a gene. The germline gives CDR1 SEHNR, CDR2 FQNEAQ (reference sequence). The CDR3 coding sequence is TGTGCCAGCAGCGCCCGGGACAGGGGAGCCGGGGAGCTGTTTTTT. This encodes CASSARDRGAGELFF.

The chain recombines TRBV7-9 with TRBJ2-1, with 7 bases fitting TRBD1. The germline CDR1 and CDR2 sequences are SEHNR and FQNEAQ (reference sequence). CDR3 length: 16 residues. The junction had 14 bases not matched to a gene; V was cut back by 4 bases and J by 8 bases. The CDR3 protein is CASSSPNRGKWDEQFF. The DNA for the CDR3 is TGTGCCAGCAGCTCGCCCAACAGGGGAAAGTGGGATGAGCAGTTCTTC.

This clone was picked up one time. This chain uses TRBV30 with TRBJ2-6; the match to TRBD2 covers 8 bases. The CDR3 contains 20 residues. V was pared by 0 bases and J by 0 bases, with 13 bases of the junction left unmatched. Germline values: CDR1 GTSNPN, CDR2 SVGIG (reference sequence). CDR3 amino acids: CAWSVLRGGWANSGANVLTF. The CDR3 bases are TGTGCCTGGAGTGTACTCCGCGGGGGGTGGGCAAACTCTGGGGCCAACGTCCTGACTTTC.

CDR3 coding DNA: TGTGCCTGGAGTGTACAAGGGGGCAATCAGCCCCAGCATTTT. This codes for CAWSVQGGNQPQHF. The genes are TRBV30 and TRBJ1-5; TRBD1 might be the D (5 bases). CDR1 is GTSNPN, CDR2 SVGIG, per germline (reference sequence). V gave up 0 bases and J gave up 2 bases, with 8 bases separating them. This CDR3 is built from 14 residues.

The chain combines TRBV14 with TRBJ1-4; D is uncertain. Per the germline V gene, CDR1 is SGHDN and CDR2 is FVKESK. This CDR3 comprises 16 residues. V lost 4 bases to trimming and J lost 1 base, with 13 bases between them. For the CDR3, the DNA is TGTGCCAGCAGCCCCGGGAACTACCTAACTAATGAAAAACTGTTTTTT. Translated: CASSPGNYLTNEKLFF.

The V and J genes are TRBV11-2 and TRBJ2-1; D is perhaps TRBD1 (6 bases). Germline values: CDR1 SGHAT, CDR2 FQNNGV. The V and J ends lost 5 bases and 10 bases respectively, with 30 bases between them. The length of the CDR3 is 18 residues. CDR3 sequence reads: CASSPTPPWGTLRGEQFF. For the CDR3, the DNA is TGTGCCAGCAGCCCGACCCCCCCATGGGGGACGCTTAGGGGGGAGCAGTTCTTC.